This TCR beta chain came from a study of blood T cell repertoires in COVID-19. About the study: Collection of acute and convalescent COVID-19 samples took place in the United States, Italy and Spain. Sample material is recorded as cDNA or gDNA derived from T cells, B-cell-depleted T cells, or PBMCs.

Looked up from germline, CDR1 is SGHNT and CDR2 is YYREEE (reference sequence). The CDR3 loop spans 13 amino acids. V gave up 4 bases and J gave up 8 bases, with 13 bases separating them. This clone was seen a single time. In the original workflow: Nucleated cell number was recorded as an estimate derived from reference gene primer amplification. Using immunoSEQ multiplex PCR, the repertoire was profiled, and TCRdb retains in-frame clones only, with some absent. That table is the source of V, J and clone size, and D and trimming were worked out from the DNA. Of around 170,000 clones in the sample, just under 80% were seen once.

Input material: peripheral blood. This sequence joins TRBV5-4 and TRBJ2-1, with a weak D call TRBD1 (5 bases). The TCR comes from a man in his sixties or seventies with active or convalescent COVID-19. This CDR3 is CASSGEQGDEQFF. The CDR3 DNA reads TGTGCCAGCAGCGGGGAACAAGGGGATGAGCAGTTCTTC.